This TCR beta chain was captured by sequencing in a study of control samples from healthy donors and cancer patients. Profiling relied on immunoSEQ multiplex PCR, and the TCRdb table lists in-frame clones only, not all of them. This table has around 110,000 clones, about 93% appearing once. V shed 4 bases, J shed 8 bases, and the junction held 10 bases outside the gene matches. The germline CDR1 and CDR2 sequences are SGHTA and FQGNSA. The CDR3 extends over 14 amino acids. The specimen sequenced was blood. The TCR comes from a man younger than 40 in good health. The rearrangement joins TRBV7-2 to TRBJ1-2; 7 nucleotides line up with TRBD1. In nucleotides, the CDR3 is TGTGCCAGCAGCTCCCGACAGGGAATTTCGGGCTACACCTTC. As protein: CASSSRQGISGYTF.